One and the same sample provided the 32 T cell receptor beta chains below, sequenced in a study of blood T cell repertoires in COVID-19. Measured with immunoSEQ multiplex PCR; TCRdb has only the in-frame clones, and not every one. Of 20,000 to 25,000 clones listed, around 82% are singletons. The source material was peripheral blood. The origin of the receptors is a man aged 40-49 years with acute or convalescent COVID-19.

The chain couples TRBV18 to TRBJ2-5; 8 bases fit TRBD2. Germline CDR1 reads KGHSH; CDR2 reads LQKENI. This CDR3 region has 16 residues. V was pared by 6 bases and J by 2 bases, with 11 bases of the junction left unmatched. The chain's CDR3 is CASSAVAGGQQETQYF. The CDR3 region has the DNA TGTGCCAGCTCCGCGGTTGCGGGGGGCCAACAAGAGACCCAGTACTTC.

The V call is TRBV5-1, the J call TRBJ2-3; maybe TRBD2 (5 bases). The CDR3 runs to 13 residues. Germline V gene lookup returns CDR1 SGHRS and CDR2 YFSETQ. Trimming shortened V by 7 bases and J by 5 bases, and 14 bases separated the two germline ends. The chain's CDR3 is CASVPAGIDTQYF. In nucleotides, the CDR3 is TGCGCCAGCGTCCCCGCGGGCATAGATACGCAGTATTTT.

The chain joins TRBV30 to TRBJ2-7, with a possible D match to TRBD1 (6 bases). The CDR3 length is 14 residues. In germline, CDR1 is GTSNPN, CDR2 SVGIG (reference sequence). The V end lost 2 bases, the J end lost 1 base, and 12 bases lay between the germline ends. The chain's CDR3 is CAWSSFRGSYEQYF. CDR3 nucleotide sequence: TGTGCCTGGAGTAGCTTTAGGGGGTCCTACGAGCAGTACTTC.

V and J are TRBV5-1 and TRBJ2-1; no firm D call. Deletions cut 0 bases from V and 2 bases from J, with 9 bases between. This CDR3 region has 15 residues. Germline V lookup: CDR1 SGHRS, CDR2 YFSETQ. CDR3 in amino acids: CASSLDPAPYNEQFF. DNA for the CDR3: TGCGCCAGCAGCTTGGATCCAGCGCCCTACAATGAGCAGTTCTTC.

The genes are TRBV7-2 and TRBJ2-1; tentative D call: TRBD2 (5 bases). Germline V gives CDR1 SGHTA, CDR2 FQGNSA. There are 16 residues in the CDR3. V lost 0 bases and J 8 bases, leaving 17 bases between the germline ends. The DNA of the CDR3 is TGTGCCAGCAGCTTAGCTCGGCTAGCTCTCATTGATGAGCAGTTCTTC. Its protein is CASSLARLALIDEQFF.

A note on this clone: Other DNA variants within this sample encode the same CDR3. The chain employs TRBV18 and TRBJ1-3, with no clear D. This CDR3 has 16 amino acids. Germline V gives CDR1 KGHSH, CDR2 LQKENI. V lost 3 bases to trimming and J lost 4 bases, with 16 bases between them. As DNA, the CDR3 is TGTGCCAGCTCACCTTCGCCGAGGGTCCCCGGAAACACCATATATTTT. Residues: CASSPSPRVPGNTIYF.

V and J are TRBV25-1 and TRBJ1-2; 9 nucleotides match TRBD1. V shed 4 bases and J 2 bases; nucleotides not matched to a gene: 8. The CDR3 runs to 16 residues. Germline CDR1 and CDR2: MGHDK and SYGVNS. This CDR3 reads CASSASDRGANYGYTF. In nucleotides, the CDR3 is TGTGCCAGCAGTGCCTCTGACAGGGGGGCAAACTATGGCTACACCTTC.

The CDR3 DNA is TGTGCCAGCAGTGAAAGCAGGGCCGAAAATTCACCCCTCCACTTT. It specifies CASSESRAENSPLHF. The chain links TRBV6-1 to TRBJ1-6, with D perhaps matching TRBD1 (5 bases). Germline V gene sequence: CDR1 MNHNS, CDR2 SASEGT. This CDR3 is built from 15 residues. Deletions cut 2 bases from V and 7 bases from J, with 12 bases between.

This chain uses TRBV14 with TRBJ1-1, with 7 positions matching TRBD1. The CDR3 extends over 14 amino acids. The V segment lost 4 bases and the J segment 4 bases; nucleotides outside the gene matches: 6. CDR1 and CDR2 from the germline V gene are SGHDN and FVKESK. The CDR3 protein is CASSLRGVGTEAFF. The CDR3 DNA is TGTGCCAGCAGCCTCAGGGGGGTCGGCACTGAAGCTTTCTTT.

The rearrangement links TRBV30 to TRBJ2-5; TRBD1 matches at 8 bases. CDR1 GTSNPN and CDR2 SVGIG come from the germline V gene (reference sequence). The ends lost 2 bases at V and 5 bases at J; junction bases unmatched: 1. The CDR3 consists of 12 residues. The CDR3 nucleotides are TGTGCCTGGAGTAACAGGGGGGAGACCCAGTACTTC. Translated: CAWSNRGETQYF.

Here the CDR3 DNA reads TGTGCCAGCAGCCAATGGGTTCCGGGACTAGCGGGAGAGAGGGGAGAGAGGGAGACCCAGTACTTC. The encoded protein is CASSQWVPGLAGERGERETQYF. This sequence joins TRBV4-2 and TRBJ2-5, with 14 bases fitting TRBD2. V trimming: 2 bases; J trimming: 5 bases; junction bases outside the gene matches: 22. The length of the CDR3 is 22 residues. CDR1 is LGHNA, CDR2 YNFKEQ, per germline.

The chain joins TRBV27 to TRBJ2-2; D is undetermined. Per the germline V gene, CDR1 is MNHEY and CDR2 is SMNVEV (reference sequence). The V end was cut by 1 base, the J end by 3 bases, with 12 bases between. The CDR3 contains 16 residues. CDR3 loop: CASSLWSQIDTGELFF. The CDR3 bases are TGTGCCAGCAGTTTATGGAGTCAGATCGACACCGGGGAGCTGTTTTTT.

The CDR3 loop reads CASSHPGQGLYGYTF. DNA for the CDR3: TGTGCCAGCAGCCATCCGGGACAGGGGCTCTATGGCTACACCTTC. The gene calls are TRBV7-2 and TRBJ1-2, with TRBD1 matching over 10 bases. Trimming removed 5 bases from V and 4 bases from J; junction bases left unmatched: 7. Germline CDR1 is SGHTA and CDR2 is FQGNSA. The CDR3 runs to 15 residues. Full variable domain (missing parts from reference TRBV7-2 and TRBJ1-2): GAGVSQSPSNKVTEKGKDVELRCDPISGHTALYWYRQSLGQGLEFLIYFQGNSAPDKSGLPSDRFSAERTGGSVSTLTIQRTQQEDSAVYLCASSHPGQGLYGYTFGSGTRLTVV.

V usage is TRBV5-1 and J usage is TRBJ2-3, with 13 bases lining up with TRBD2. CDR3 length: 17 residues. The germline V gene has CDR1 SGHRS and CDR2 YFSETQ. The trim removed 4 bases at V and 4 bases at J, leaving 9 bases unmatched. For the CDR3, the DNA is TGCGCCAGCAGCCCACGACGGACTAGCGGGAGCTCAGATACGCAGTATTTT. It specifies CASSPRRTSGSSDTQYF.

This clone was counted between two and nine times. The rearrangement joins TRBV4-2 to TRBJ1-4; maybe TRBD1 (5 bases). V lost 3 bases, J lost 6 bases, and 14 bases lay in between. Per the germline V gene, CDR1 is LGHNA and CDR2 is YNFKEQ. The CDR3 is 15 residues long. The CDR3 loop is CASSHTQGGDEKLFF. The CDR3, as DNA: TGTGCCAGCAGCCACACCCAGGGAGGGGATGAAAAACTGTTTTTT.

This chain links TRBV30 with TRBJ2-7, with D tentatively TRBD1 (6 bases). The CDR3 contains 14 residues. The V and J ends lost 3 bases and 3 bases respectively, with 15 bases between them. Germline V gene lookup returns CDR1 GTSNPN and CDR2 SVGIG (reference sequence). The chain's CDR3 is CAWRGRTDIYEQYF. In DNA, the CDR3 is TGTGCCTGGAGGGGTAGGACAGACATCTACGAGCAGTACTTC. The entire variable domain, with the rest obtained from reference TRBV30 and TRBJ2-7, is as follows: SQTIHQWPATLVQPVGSPLSLECTVEGTSNPNLYWYRQAAGRGLQLLFYSVGIGQISSEVPQNLSASRPQDRQFILSSKKLLLSDSGFYLCAWRGRTDIYEQYFGPGTRLTVT.

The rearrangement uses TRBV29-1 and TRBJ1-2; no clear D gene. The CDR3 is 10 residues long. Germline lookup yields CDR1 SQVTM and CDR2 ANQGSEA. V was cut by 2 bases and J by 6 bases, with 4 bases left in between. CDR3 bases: TGCAGCGTTGAACGGGATGGCTACACCTTC. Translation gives CSVERDGYTF.

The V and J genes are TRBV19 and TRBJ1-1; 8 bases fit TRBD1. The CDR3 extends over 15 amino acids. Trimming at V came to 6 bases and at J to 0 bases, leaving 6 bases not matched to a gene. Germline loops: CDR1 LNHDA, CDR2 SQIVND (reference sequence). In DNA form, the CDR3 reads TGTGCCAGTAGCAGGGACAGGCGGGTGAACACTGAAGCTTTCTTT. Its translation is CASSRDRRVNTEAFF. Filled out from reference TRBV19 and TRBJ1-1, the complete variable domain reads DGGITQSPKYLFRKEGQNVTLSCEQNLNHDAMYWYRQDPGQGLRLIYYSQIVNDFQKGDIAEGYSVSREKKESFPLTVTSAQKNPTAFYLCASSRDRRVNTEAFFGQGTRLTVV.

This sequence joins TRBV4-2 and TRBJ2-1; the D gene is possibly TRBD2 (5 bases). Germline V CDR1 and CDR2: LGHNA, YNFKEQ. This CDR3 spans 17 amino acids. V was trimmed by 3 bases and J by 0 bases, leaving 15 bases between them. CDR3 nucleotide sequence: TGTGCCAGCAGCCACCCCTCAGGACTGAGCTCCTACAATGAGCAGTTCTTC. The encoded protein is CASSHPSGLSSYNEQFF.

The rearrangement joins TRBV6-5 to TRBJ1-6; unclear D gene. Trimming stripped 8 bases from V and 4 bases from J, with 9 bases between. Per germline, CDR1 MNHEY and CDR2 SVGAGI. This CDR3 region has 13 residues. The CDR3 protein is CASSMSYNSPLHF. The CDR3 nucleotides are TGTGCCAGCTCAATGAGTTATAATTCACCCCTCCACTTT.

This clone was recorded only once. CDR3 protein: CASSIGVTGKTNYGYTF. DNA of the CDR3: TGTGCCAGTAGTATCGGTGTAACAGGGAAGACTAACTATGGCTACACCTTC. The chain links TRBV19 to TRBJ1-2, with D tentatively TRBD1 (6 bases). The germline CDR1 and CDR2 sequences are LNHDA and SQIVND (reference sequence). The CDR3 extends over 17 amino acids. Between the trimmed V and J ends, which lost 3 bases and 0 bases, there was a span of 17 bases.

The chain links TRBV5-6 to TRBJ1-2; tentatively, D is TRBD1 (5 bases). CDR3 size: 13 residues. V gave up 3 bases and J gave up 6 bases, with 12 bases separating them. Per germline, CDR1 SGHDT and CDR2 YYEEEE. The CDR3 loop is CASSSQGVDGYTF. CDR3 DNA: TGTGCCAGCAGCTCGCAGGGTGTTGATGGCTACACCTTC.

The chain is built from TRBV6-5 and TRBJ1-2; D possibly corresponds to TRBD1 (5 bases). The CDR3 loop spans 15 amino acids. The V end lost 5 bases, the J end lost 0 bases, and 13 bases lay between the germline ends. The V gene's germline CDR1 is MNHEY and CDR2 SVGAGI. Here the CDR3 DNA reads TGTGCCAGCAGTAGAGACAGAGAAACTAACTATGGCTACACCTTC. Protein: CASSRDRETNYGYTF.

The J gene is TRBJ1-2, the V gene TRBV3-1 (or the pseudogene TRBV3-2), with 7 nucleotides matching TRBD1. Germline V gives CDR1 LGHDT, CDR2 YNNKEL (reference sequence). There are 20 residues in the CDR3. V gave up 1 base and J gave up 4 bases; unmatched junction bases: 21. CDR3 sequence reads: CASSQAWRYLSDRSFYGYTF. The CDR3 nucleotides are TGTGCCAGCAGCCAAGCATGGCGGTATCTTTCGGACAGGTCTTTCTATGGCTACACCTTC.

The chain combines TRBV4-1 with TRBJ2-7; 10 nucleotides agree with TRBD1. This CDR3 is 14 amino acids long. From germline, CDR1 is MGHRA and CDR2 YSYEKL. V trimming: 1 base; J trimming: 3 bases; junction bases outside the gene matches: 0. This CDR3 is CASSQGDRGYEQYF. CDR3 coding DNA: TGCGCCAGCAGCCAAGGGGACAGGGGCTACGAGCAGTACTTC.

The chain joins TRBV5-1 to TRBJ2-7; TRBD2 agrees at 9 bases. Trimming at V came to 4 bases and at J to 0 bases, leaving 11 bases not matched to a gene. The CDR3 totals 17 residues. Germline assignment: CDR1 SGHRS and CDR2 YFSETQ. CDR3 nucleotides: TGCGCCAGCAGCCGTGGTGTGGCGGGAGGGAGCTCCTACGAGCAGTACTTC. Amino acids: CASSRGVAGGSSYEQYF.

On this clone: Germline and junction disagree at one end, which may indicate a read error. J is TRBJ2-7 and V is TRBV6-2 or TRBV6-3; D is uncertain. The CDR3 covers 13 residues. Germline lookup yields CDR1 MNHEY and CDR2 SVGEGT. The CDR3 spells CVSSYGLYWEQYF. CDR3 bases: TGTGTCAGCAGTTACGGGCTTTATTGGGAGCAGTACTTC.

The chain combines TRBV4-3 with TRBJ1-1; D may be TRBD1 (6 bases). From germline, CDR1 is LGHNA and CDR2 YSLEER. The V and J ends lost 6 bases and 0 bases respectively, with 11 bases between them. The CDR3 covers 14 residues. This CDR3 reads CASRRDTLNTEAFF. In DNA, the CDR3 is TGCGCCAGCAGAAGGGACACTCTGAACACTGAAGCTTTCTTT.

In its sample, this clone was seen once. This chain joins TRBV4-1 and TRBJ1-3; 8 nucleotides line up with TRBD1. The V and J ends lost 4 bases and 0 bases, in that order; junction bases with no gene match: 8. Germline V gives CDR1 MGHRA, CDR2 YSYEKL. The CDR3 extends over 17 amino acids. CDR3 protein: CASSRQGLVISGNTIYF. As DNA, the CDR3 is TGCGCCAGCAGCCGACAGGGGTTGGTGATCTCTGGAAACACCATATATTTT.

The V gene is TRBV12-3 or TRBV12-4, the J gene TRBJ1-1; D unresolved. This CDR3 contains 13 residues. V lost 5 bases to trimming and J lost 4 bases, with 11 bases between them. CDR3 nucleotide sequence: TGTGCCAGCAGTACACTACGGGGCACTGAAGCTTTCTTT. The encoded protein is CASSTLRGTEAFF.

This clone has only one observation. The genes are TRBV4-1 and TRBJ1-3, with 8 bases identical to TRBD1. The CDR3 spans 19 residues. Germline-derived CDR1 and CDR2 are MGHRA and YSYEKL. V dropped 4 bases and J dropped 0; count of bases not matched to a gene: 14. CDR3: CASSRLLTTGVSSGNTIYF. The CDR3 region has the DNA TGCGCCAGCAGCCGCCTACTAACGACAGGGGTGAGCTCTGGAAACACCATATATTTT.

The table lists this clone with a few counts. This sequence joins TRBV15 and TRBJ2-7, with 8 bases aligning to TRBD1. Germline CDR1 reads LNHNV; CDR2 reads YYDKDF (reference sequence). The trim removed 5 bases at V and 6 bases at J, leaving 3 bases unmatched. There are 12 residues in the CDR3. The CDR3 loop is CATSLTGAEQYF. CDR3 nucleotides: TGTGCCACCAGCTTGACAGGGGCCGAGCAGTACTTC. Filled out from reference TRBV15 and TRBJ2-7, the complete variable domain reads DAMVIQNPRYQVTQFGKPVTLSCSQTLNHNVMYWYQQKSSQAPKLLFHYYDKDFNNEADTPDNFQSRRPNTSFCFLDIRSPGLGDTAMYLCATSLTGAEQYFGPGTRLTVT.